The present entry profiles one T cell receptor (beta chain) with its context. Recovered status applied to Cohort 3 donors who had two consecutive negative PCRs. It also applied to those with clearance or with symptom resolution. In the original workflow: Estimation of nucleated cell counts relied on the amplification of reference gene primers. Assay used: immunoSEQ multiplex PCR; TCRdb lists only in-frame clones, some missing. The V and J calls and the clone size are those of that table, but D and trimming were determined from the DNA. This sample has fewer than 300,000 clones, with 75% to 95% found just once. This sample is part of a study of blood T cell repertoires in COVID-19. Trimming shortened V by 5 bases and J by 1 base, and 16 bases separated the two germline ends. The germline gives CDR1 SGHKS, CDR2 YYEKEE (reference sequence). The CDR3 spans 16 residues.

The rearrangement uses TRBV5-5 and TRBJ2-1; possible D gene TRBD2, 6 bases. The sequencing input was PBMCs or T cells enriched from blood (not recorded which). This sequence was found in a woman aged 25-40 years who had recovered from COVID-19. Written as DNA, the CDR3 is TGTGCCAGCAGAGTGGGACTCTCCCCATCCTACAATGAGCAGTTCTTC. This sequence encodes CASRVGLSPSYNEQFF.